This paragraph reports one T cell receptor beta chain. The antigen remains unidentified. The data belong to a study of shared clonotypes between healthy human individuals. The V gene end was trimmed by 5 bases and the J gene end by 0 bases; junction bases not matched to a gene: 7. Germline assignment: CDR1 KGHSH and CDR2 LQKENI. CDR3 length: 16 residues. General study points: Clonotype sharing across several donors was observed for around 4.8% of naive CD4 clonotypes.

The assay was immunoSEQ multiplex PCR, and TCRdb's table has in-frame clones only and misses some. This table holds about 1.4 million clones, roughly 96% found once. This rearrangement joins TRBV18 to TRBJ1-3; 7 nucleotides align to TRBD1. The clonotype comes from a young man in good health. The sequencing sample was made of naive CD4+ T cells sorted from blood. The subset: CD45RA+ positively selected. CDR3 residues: CASSATGDLSGNTIYF. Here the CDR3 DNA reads TGTGCCAGCTCAGCCACAGGGGACCTCTCTGGAAACACCATATATTTT.